The clone carrying this T cell receptor beta chain was picked up many times. Unique molecular identifiers were added to individual cDNA molecules. TCRdb processed the 5' RACE reads anew with MiXCR; each CDR3 protein has one entry. This table holds 70,000 to 90,000 distinct CDR3 sequences, about 15% found once. The source of the sample is a study of early T cells in non-severe SARS-CoV-2 infection. For the study at large: Sequencing used unsorted whole-blood bulk RNA, so chains lack pairing.

CDR1 SGHTA and CDR2 FQGTGA come from the germline V gene. This CDR3 spans 16 amino acids. V gave up 1 base and J gave up 7 bases, with 18 bases separating them. This chain uses TRBV7-3 with TRBJ2-3; a possible D gene is TRBD2 (5 bases). The sequencing sample was made of whole blood. The receptor comes from an adult who was a healthcare worker with PCR-confirmed SARS-CoV-2 infection or an uninfected control (not recorded which). The CDR3 reads CASSLSGLAGKNTQYF. The CDR3 DNA sequence: TGTGCCAGCAGCTTAAGTGGCCTAGCCGGAAAAAATACGCAGTATTTT.